This T cell receptor (beta chain) was recorded in a study of T cell responses to AZD1222 COVID-19 vaccine. Assay: immunoSEQ multiplex PCR; the TCRdb copy retains only in-frame clones and omits some. In the table there are 200,000 or so clones, around 90% of which are singletons. Germline V gene sequence: CDR1 SGDLS, CDR2 YYNGEE. Trimming removed 0 bases from V and 1 base from J, with 8 bases in between. The CDR3 is 15 amino acids. This sequence originates from an adult in good health. The source was peripheral blood, collected on day 0 of AZD1222 vaccination. The chain uses TRBV9 and TRBJ1-5; possibly TRBD1 for D (5 bases). CDR3 DNA: TGTGCCAGCAGCGTAGGGGGGAGGAGCAATCAGCCCCAGCATTTT. Translated: CASSVGGRSNQPQHF.